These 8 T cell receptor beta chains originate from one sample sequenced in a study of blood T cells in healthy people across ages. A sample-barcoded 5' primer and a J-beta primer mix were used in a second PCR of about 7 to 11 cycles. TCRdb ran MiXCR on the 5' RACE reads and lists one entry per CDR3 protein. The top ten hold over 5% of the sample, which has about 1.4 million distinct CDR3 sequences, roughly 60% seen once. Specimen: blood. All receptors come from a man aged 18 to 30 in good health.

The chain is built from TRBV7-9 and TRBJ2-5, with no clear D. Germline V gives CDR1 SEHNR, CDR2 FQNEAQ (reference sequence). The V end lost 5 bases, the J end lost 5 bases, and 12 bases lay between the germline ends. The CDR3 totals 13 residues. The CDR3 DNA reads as TGTGCCAGCAGCCCCCGCTCGTTGGAGACCCAGTACTTC. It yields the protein CASSPRSLETQYF.

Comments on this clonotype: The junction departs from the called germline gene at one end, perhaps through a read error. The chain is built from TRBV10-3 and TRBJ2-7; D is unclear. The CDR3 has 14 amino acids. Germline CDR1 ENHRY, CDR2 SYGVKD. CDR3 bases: TGTGCCTTCAGAATCGGTACAGCCCCCTACGAGCAGTACTTC. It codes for CAFRIGTAPYEQYF.

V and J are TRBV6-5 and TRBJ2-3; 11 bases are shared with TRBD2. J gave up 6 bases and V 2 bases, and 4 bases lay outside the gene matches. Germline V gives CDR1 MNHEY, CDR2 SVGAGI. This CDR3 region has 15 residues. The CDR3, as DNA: TGTGCCAGCAGTTACGGGACTAGCGGCCCCGATACGCAGTATTTT. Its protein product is CASSYGTSGPDTQYF.

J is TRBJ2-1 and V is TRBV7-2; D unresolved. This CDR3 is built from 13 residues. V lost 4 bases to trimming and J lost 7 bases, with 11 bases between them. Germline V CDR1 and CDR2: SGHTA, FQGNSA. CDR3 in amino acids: CASSSLPWNEQFF. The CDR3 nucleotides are TGTGCCAGCAGCTCATTGCCGTGGAATGAGCAGTTCTTC.

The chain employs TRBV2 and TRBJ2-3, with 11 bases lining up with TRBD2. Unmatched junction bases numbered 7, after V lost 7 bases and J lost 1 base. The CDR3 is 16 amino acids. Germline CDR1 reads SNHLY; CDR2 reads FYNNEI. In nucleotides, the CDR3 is TGTGCCAGCAATAGCGGGAGGGGGTTCGGCACAGATACGCAGTATTTT. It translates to CASNSGRGFGTDTQYF.

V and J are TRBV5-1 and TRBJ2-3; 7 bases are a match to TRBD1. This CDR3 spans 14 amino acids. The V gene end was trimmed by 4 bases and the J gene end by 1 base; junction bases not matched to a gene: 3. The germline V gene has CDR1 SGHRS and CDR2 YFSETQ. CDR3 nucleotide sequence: TGCGCCAGCAGCGTCGGGACAGGCACAGATACGCAGTATTTT. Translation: CASSVGTGTDTQYF.

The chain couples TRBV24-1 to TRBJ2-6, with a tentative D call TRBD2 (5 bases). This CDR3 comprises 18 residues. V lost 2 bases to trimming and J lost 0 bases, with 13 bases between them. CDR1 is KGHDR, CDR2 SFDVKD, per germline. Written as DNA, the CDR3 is TGTGCCACCAGTGATTCGGCGGGTATAGACTCTGGGGCCAACGTCCTGACTTTC. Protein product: CATSDSAGIDSGANVLTF.

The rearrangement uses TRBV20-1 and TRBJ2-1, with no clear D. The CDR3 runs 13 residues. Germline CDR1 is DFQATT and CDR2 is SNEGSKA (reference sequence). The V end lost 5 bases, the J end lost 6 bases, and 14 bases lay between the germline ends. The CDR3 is CSAPFRSRNEQFF. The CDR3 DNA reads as TGCAGTGCTCCATTCCGGTCTCGCAATGAGCAGTTCTTC.